The rows below give T cell receptor beta chains drawn from one sample of a study of cytomegalovirus exposure and HLA in healthy donors. Libraries were prepared by immunoSEQ multiplex PCR; TCRdb keeps only in-frame clonotypes and omits some of them. The table shows over 100,000 clones, with 70% to 80% occurring only once. The sequenced material came from PBMCs. The receptors were sampled from a woman younger than 35 in good health and CMV-seropositive. CDR3s include the opening cysteine and the closing phenylalanine or tryptophan. D genes are given only for firm matches. Expanded clones get a size class; other rows say once, few or many, or leave the size out.

>-|TRBV4-1|TRBD1|TRBJ2-1
TGCGCCAGCAGCCCAGACAGGGGCTCCTACAATGAGCAGTTCTTC
CASSPDRGSYNEQFF
>-|TRBV5-1|-|TRBJ1-4
TGCGCCAGCCGGCCGGGGGGAACGAATGAAAAACTGTTTTTT
CASRPGGTNEKLFF
>-|TRBV2|TRBD2|TRBJ2-7
TGTGCCAGCTCACCGGGGGGAGTAGCTTACGAGCAGTACTTC
CASSPGGVAYEQYF
>few|TRBV6-5|-|TRBJ2-7
TGTGCCAGCAGTCTTAGCGGATACGAGCAGTACTTC
CASSLSGYEQYF
>-|TRBV7-9|-|TRBJ1-1
TGTGCCAGCAGCTTAGGAAGGATGGACATCGCTGAAGCTTTCTTT
CASSLGRMDIAEAFF
>-|TRBV19|TRBD2|TRBJ2-1
TGTGCCAGTAGTGGGATAGCGGGAGCAAATAATGAGCAGTTCTTC
CASSGIAGANNEQFF
>few|TRBV6-5|TRBD1|TRBJ1-1
TGTGCCAGCACCTACGGCCGGACAGGGAGTGAAGCTTTCTTT
CASTYGRTGSEAFF
>few|TRBV10-3|TRBD2|TRBJ2-1
TGTGCCATCAGTGGGGGACTAGATTACAATGAGCAGTTCTTC
CAISGGLDYNEQFF
>-|TRBV27|-|TRBJ1-2
TGTGCCAGCAGCGGGAGTAAATCCAACTATGGCTACACCTTC
CASSGSKSNYGYTF
>-|TRBV28|-|TRBJ2-7
TGTGCCAGCAGTCTCCCCAGGTACGAGCAGTACTTC
CASSLPRYEQYF
>-|TRBV2|-|TRBJ2-5
TGTGCCAGCACCACGGACCGAGGGGAGACCCAGTACTTC
CASTTDRGETQYF
>-|TRBV27|TRBD1|TRBJ2-4
TGTGCCAGCAGCGCAGAGCCGGACAGGGTTCACATTCAGTACTTC
CASSAEPDRVHIQYF
>-|TRBV19|-|TRBJ2-2
TGTGCCAGTAGCCTTCGGTGGGCGGGGGAGCTGTTTTTT
CASSLRWAGELFF
>-|TRBV6-5|TRBD1|TRBJ2-1
TGTGCCAGCAGTTCCCGGGACAGGGGAGGTAGCTATGAGCAGTTCTTC
CASSSRDRGGSYEQFF
>few|TRBV5-1|TRBD2|TRBJ2-1
TGCGCCAGCAGCCCGGGACTAGCGGGACACCCCCTCTTCAATGAGCAGTTCTTC
CASSPGLAGHPLFNEQFF
>-|TRBV5-1|TRBD2|TRBJ2-2
TGCGCCAGCAGCCTTAGCGGGAGTGACGGGGAGCTGTTTTTT
CASSLSGSDGELFF
>-|TRBV5-1|-|TRBJ2-2
TGCGCCAGCAGCTTAGAAGGGGGCACCGGGGAGCTGTTTTTT
CASSLEGGTGELFF
>-|TRBV6-5|-|TRBJ1-2
TGTGCCAGCTCGGGGGGTTATGGCTACACCTTC
CASSGGYGYTF
>-|TRBV7-9|TRBD2|TRBJ2-7
TGTGCCAGCAGCGAGGGACTAGTTACCCTCTACGAGCAGTACTTC
CASSEGLVTLYEQYF
>-|TRBV27|-|TRBJ2-7
TGTGCCAGCATTAGTGGGTGGGGGGACGAGCAGTACTTC
CASISGWGDEQYF
>-|TRBV19|TRBD1|TRBJ1-2
TGTGCCAGTAGTAGGACAGGGGACTATGGCTACACCTTC
CASSRTGDYGYTF
>-|TRBV5-5|-|TRBJ2-2
TGTGCCAGCAGCTTGGGGCACCCCACCGGGGAGCTGTTTTTT
CASSLGHPTGELFF
>-|TRBV6-1|-|TRBJ1-2
TGTGCCAGCAGTGAAGATGCTACGGACTATGGCTACACCTTC
CASSEDATDYGYTF